This is a list of T cell receptor beta chains from one sample in a study of blood T cell repertoires in COVID-19. Clones were read by immunoSEQ multiplex PCR, and TCRdb kept only the in-frame ones, dropping some. This repertoire shows about 380,000 clones, more than 75% found once; its top ten account for 1.3%. Specimen: PBMCs or T cells enriched from blood (not recorded which). The source of these receptors is a man younger than 45 who had recovered from COVID-19. Both conserved end residues are part of each CDR3.

v_call	j_call	cdr3_aa
TRBV6-5	TRBJ1-2	CASRRDSSGGYTF
TRBV30	TRBJ2-1	CAWSVGQLNEQFF
TRBV15	TRBJ1-4	CATSRGTGNNEKLFF
TRBV30	TRBJ2-7	CAWQTNYEQYF
TRBV10-2	TRBJ2-3	CASRDGLAGADTQYF
TRBV5-1	TRBJ2-2	CASSPERGGRAGELFF
TRBV11-3	TRBJ2-3	CASSLAGTSQYF
TRBV5-5	TRBJ1-4	CASSPEGTANEKLFF
TRBV5-1	TRBJ1-2	CASSGQGENGYTF
TRBV7-9	TRBJ1-5	CASSSNRGPNQPQHF
TRBV7-9	TRBJ1-3	CASSDGISSGNTIYF
TRBV30	TRBJ1-6	CAWTTGGYSPLHF
TRBV28	TRBJ1-5	CASSFPDSPYSNQPQHF
TRBV5-6	TRBJ1-6	CASSPGGGLGSPLHF
TRBV6-5	TRBJ1-2	CASSYRGLGGYTF
TRBV10-2	TRBJ1-4	CASSDLTGMKLFF
TRBV5-6	TRBJ1-1	CASSPPLGGAEAFF
TRBV18	TRBJ1-1	CASSPPGGTEAFF
TRBV7-9	TRBJ2-3	CASSLVLAGGGGDTQYF
TRBV30	TRBJ1-5	CAWSVADNNQPQHF
TRBV11-2	TRBJ2-7	CASSRGLAGGTTYEQYF
TRBV6-2/TRBV6-3	TRBJ2-2	CASSYNRLPYTGELFF
TRBV7-2	TRBJ2-4	CASSPHGGTKNIQYF
TRBV5-4	TRBJ1-6	CASSSDQGFWPLHF
TRBV5-6	TRBJ1-1	CASTRWDSGQVTFF
TRBV5-1	TRBJ2-7	CASSAGPSSYEQYF
TRBV7-2	TRBJ2-2	CASSHRGSGPTGELFF
TRBV14	TRBJ1-2	CASRYDRGDNYGYTF
TRBV7-9	TRBJ1-1	CASIPGQGFPQNTEAFF
TRBV2	TRBJ2-5	CASRSTGGPRGETQYF
TRBV6-4	TRBJ1-5	CASINQGGRYQPQHF
TRBV7-2	TRBJ2-5	CASSLNHRGPAETQYF
TRBV6-5	TRBJ1-1	CASRVHLQGWSEAFF
TRBV4-1	TRBJ1-5	CASSPHIGQPQDF
TRBV11-3	TRBJ2-3	CASSPGVAGGSTDTQYF
TRBV5-6	TRBJ2-7	CASSGSRVEQYF
TRBV18	TRBJ1-1	CASSGLSAEAFF
TRBV4-2	TRBJ1-5	CASSQDQGGNQPQHF
TRBV19	TRBJ1-2	CASSISGQGENGYTF
TRBV5-1	TRBJ2-3	CASSLFHGDGNTDTQYF
TRBV7-2	TRBJ2-5	CASSPARLANQETQYF
TRBV20-1	TRBJ1-2	CSGVLNYGYTF